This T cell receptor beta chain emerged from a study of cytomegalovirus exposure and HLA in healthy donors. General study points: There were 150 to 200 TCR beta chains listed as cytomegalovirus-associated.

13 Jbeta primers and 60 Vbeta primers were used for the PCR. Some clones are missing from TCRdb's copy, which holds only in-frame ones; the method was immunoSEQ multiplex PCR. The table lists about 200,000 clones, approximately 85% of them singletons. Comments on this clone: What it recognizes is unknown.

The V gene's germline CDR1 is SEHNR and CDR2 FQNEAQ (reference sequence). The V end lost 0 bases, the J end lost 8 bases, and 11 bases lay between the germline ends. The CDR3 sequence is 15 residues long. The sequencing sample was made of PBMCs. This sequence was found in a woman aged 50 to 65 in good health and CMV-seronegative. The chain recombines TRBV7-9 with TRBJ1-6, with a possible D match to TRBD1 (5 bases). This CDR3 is CASSLAGWGDSPLHF. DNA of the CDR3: TGTGCCAGCAGCTTAGCGGGTTGGGGGGATTCACCCCTCCACTTT.